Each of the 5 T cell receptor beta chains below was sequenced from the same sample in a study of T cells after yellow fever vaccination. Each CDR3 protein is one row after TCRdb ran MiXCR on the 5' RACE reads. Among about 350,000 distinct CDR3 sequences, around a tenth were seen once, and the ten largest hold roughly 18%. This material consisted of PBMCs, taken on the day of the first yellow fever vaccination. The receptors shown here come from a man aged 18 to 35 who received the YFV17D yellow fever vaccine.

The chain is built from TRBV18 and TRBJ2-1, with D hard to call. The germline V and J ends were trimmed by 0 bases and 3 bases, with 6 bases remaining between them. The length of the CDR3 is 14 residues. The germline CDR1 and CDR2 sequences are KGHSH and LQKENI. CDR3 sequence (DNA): TGTGCCAGCTCACCACCAGGTAACTACAATGAGCAGTTCTTC. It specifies CASSPPGNYNEQFF.

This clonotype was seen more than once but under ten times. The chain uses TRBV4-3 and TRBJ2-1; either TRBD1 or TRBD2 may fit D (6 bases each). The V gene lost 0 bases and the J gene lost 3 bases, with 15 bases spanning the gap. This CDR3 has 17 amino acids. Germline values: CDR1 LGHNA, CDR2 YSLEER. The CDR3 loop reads CASSQEWNGGVYNEQFF. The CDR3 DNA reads TGCGCCAGCAGCCAAGAATGGAACGGGGGCGTCTACAATGAGCAGTTCTTC.

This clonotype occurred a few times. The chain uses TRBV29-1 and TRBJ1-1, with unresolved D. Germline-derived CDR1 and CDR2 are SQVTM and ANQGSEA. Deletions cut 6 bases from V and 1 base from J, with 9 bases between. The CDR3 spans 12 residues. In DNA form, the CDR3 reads TGCAGCGTAGTACAGTGGAACACTGAAGCTTTCTTT. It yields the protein CSVVQWNTEAFF.

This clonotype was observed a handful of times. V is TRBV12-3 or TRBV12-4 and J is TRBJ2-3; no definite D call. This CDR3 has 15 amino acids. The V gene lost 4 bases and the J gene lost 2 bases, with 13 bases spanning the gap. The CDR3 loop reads CASSYLGSDTDTQYF. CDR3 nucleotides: TGTGCCAGCAGTTACCTAGGGTCCGACACAGATACGCAGTATTTT.

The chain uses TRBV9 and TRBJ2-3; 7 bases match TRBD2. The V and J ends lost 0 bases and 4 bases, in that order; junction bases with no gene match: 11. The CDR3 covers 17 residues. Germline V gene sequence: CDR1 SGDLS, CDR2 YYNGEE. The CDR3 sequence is CASSVGGGMRVADTQYF. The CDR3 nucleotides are TGTGCCAGCAGCGTAGGGGGGGGGATGAGAGTAGCAGATACGCAGTATTTT.